This entry concerns a single T cell receptor beta chain. The sample is drawn from a study of PD-L1 blockade in urothelial cancer. Study-wide background: The median number of T cells present in blood samples was some 140,000.

A spike-in of synthetic TCR analog templates was added to each PCR. Clones were sequenced by immunoSEQ multiplex PCR, and TCRdb holds only the in-frame ones, with some missing. The table shows 55,000 to 85,000 clones, with 84% occurring only once. Described time point: pretreatment peripheral blood. Patients' cancers were locally advanced or metastatic urothelial carcinomas. Per patient, between 1 and 8 samples were collected at pretreatment and on-treatment time points. Germline CDR1 KGHSH, CDR2 LQKENI. V lost 4 bases, J lost 1 base, and 7 bases stayed unmatched. This CDR3 spans 15 amino acids. This material consisted of PBMCs, taken around atezolizumab (anti-PD-L1) treatment. The sequence came from a woman between 70 and 85 years old with urothelial cancer. V and J are TRBV18 and TRBJ2-7; the match to TRBD1 covers 7 bases. The CDR3 DNA reads TGTGCCAGCTCACTGACACGGGACAGATCCTACGAGCAGTACTTC. Amino acids: CASSLTRDRSYEQYF.